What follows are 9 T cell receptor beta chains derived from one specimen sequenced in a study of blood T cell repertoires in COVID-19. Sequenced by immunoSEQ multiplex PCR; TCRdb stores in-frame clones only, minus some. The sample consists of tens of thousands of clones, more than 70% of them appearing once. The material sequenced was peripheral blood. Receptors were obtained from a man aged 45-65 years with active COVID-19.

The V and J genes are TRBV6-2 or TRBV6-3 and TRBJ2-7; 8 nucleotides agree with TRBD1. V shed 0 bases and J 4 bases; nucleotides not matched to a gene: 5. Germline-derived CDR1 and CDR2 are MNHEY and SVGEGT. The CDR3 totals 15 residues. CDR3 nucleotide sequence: TGTGCCAGCAGTTACTCGAATAACAGGGGGTACGAGCAGTACTTC. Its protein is CASSYSNNRGYEQYF.

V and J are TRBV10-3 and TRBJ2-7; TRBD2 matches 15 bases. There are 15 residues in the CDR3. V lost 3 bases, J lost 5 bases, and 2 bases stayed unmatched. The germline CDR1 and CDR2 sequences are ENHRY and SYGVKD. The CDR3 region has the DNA TGTGCCATCAGTGAAGGGACTAGCGGGAGGAACGAGCAGTACTTC. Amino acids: CAISEGTSGRNEQYF.

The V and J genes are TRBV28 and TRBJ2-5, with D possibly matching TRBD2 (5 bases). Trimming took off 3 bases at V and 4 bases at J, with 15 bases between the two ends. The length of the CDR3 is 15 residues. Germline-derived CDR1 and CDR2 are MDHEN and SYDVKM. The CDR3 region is CASSFGKQRRETQYF. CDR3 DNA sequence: TGTGCCAGCAGTTTTGGTAAGCAGCGGCGAGAGACCCAGTACTTC.

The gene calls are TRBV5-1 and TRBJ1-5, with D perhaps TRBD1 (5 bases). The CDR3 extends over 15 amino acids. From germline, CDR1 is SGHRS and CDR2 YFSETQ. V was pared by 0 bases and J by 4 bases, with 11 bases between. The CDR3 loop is CASSLEGKGNQPQHF. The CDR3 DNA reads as TGCGCCAGCAGCTTGGAGGGGAAGGGGAATCAGCCCCAGCATTTT.

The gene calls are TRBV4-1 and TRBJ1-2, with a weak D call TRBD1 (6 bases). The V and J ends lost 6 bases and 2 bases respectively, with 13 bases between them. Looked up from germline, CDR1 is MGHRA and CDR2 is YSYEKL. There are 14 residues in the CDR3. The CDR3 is CASRRDGTNYGYTF. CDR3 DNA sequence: TGCGCCAGCAGGAGGGACGGGACAAACTATGGCTACACCTTC.

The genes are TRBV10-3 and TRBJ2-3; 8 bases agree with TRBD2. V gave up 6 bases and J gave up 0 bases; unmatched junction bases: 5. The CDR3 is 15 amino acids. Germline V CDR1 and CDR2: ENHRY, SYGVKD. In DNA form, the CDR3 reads TGTGCCATCAGCTCCAGCGGGGGAAGCACAGATACGCAGTATTTT. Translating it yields CAISSSGGSTDTQYF.

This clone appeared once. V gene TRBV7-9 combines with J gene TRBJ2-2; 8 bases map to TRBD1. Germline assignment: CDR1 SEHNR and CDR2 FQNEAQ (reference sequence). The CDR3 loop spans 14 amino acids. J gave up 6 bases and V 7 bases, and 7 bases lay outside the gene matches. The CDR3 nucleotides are TGTGCCAGCACCACGGACAGGGTTGCCGGGGAGCTGTTTTTT. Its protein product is CASTTDRVAGELFF.

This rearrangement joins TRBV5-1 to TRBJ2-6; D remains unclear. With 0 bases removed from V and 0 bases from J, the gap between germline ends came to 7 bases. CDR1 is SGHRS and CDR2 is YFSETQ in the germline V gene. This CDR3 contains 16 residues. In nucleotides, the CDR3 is TGCGCCAGCAGCTTGGCCGGTGTCTCTGGGGCCAACGTCCTGACTTTC. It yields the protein CASSLAGVSGANVLTF.

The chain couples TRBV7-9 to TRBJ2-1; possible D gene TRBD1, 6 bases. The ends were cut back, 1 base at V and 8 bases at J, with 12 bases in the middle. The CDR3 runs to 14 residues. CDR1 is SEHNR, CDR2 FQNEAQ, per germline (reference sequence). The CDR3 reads CASSLGGTGYEQFF. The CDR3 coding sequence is TGTGCCAGCAGCTTAGGGGGAACAGGGTATGAGCAGTTCTTC.